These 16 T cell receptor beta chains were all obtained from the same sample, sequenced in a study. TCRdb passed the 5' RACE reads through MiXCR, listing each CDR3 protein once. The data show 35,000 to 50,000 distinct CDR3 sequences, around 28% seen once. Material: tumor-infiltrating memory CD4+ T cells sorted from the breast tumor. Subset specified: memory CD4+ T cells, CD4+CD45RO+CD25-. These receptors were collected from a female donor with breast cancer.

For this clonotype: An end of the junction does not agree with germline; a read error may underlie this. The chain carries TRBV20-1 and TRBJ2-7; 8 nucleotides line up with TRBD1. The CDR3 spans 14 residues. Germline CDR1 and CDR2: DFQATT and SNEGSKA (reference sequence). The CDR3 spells CGAAPGQAVYEQYF. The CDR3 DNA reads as TGCGGTGCGGCACCGGGACAGGCGGTGTACGAGCAGTACTTC.

This chain's CDR3 is CASSYYRTLDEQYF. DNA for the CDR3: TGTGCCAGCAGTTACTACAGGACATTGGACGAGCAGTACTTC. The genes are TRBV6-5 and TRBJ2-7, with D possibly matching TRBD1 (5 bases). There are 14 residues in the CDR3. Trimming took off 1 base at V and 5 bases at J, with 12 bases between the two ends. In germline, CDR1 is MNHEY, CDR2 SVGAGI.

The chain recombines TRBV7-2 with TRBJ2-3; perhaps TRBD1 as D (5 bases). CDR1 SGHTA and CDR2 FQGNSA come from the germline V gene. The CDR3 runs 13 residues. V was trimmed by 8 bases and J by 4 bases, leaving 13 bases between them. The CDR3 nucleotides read TGTGCCAGCGGTGATCAGGGCCCAGATACGCAGTATTTT. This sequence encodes CASGDQGPDTQYF.

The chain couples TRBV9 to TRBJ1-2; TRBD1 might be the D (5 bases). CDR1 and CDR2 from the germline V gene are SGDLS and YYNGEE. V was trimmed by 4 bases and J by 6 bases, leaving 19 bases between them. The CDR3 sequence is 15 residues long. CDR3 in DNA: TGTGCCAGCAGCTCGGGGACCTCCCTGCGGGATGGCTACACCTTC. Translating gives CASSSGTSLRDGYTF.

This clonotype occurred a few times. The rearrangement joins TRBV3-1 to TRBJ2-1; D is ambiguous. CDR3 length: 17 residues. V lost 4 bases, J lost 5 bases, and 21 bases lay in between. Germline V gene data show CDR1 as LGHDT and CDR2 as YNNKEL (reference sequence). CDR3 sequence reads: CASSPQYGQPLDNEQFF. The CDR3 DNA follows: TGTGCCAGCAGCCCCCAGTATGGCCAACCTCTCGACAATGAGCAGTTCTTC.

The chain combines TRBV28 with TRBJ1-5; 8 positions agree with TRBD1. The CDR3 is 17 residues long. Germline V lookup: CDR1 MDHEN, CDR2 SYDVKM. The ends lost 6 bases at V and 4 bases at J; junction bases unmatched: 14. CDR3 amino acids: CASRTGQGHSLNQPQHF. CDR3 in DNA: TGTGCCAGCAGAACCGGACAGGGACATAGCTTAAATCAGCCCCAGCATTTT.

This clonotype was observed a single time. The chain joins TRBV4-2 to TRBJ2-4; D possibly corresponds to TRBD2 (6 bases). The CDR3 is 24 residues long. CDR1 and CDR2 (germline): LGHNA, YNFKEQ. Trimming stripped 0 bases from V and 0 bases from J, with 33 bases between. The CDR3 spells CASSQDGAIRLGRLVVLAKNIQYF. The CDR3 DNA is TGTGCCAGCAGCCAAGATGGGGCTATTAGACTAGGGCGCCTTGTCGTTTTAGCCAAAAACATTCAGTACTTC.

This chain's CDR3 is CASSPPLLAEGSGETHDEQYF. CDR3 in DNA: TGTGCCAGCTCACCCCCCTTACTAGCGGAGGGGTCGGGGGAAACCCACGACGAGCAGTACTTC. The rearrangement links TRBV18 to TRBJ2-7; 8 nucleotides line up with TRBD2. This CDR3 is built from 21 residues. Trimming cost V 3 bases and J 5 bases; bases outside gene matches: 27. CDR1 is KGHSH and CDR2 is LQKENI in the germline V gene.

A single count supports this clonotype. The CDR3 protein is CASSQENRGYEQYF. The CDR3 DNA sequence: TGTGCCAGCAGCCAAGAAAACAGGGGCTACGAGCAGTACTTC. The chain employs TRBV14 and TRBJ2-7, with 7 bases identical to TRBD1. CDR3 length: 14 amino acids. Unmatched junction bases numbered 2, after V lost 0 bases and J lost 3 bases. Germline assignment: CDR1 SGHDN and CDR2 FVKESK.

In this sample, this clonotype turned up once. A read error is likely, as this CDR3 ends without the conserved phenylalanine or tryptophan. CDR3 sequence reads: CASSASGGGSYNEQFS. CDR3 DNA: TGTGCCAGCAGCGCGAGCGGGGGTGGCTCCTACAATGAGCAGTTCTCC. The chain recombines TRBV7-9 with TRBJ2-1, with TRBD2 matching 8 bases. The CDR3 sequence is 16 residues long. V dropped 5 bases and J dropped 0; count of bases not matched to a gene: 6. Germline V lookup: CDR1 SEHNR, CDR2 FQNEAQ (reference sequence).

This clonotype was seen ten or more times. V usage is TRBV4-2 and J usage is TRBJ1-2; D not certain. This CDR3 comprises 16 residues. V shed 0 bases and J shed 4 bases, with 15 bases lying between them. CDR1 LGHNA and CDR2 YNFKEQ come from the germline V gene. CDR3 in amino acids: CASSQERANPIYGYTF. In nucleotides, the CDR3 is TGTGCCAGCAGCCAAGAGAGGGCTAACCCTATCTATGGCTACACCTTC.

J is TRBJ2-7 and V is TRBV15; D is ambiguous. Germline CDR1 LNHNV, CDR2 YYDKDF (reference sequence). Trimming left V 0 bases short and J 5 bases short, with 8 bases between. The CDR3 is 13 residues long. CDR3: CATSREFLHEQYF. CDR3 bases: TGTGCCACCAGCAGAGAGTTTTTGCACGAGCAGTACTTC.

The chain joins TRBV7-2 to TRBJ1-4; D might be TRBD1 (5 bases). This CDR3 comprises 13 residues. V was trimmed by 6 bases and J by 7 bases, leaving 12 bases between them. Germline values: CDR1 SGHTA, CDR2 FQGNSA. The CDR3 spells CASSPGSTEKLFF. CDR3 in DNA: TGTGCCAGCAGTCCAGGGTCCACTGAAAAACTGTTTTTT.

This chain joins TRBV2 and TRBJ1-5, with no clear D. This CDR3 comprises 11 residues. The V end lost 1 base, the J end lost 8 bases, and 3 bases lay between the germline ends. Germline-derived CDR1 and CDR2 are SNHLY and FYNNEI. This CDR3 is CASSEGEPQHF. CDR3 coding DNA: TGTGCCAGCAGTGAAGGCGAGCCCCAGCATTTT.

The CDR3, as DNA: TGTGCCAGCAGCTTAGGACTAGCGGGAGGGGGTGGAAACATTCAGTACTTC. Translating it yields CASSLGLAGGGGNIQYF. The V gene is TRBV11-2, the J gene TRBJ2-4, with 14 bases matching TRBD2. The CDR3 loop spans 17 amino acids. Germline CDR1 reads SGHAT; CDR2 reads FQNNGV. The ends lost 1 base at V and 6 bases at J; junction bases unmatched: 5.

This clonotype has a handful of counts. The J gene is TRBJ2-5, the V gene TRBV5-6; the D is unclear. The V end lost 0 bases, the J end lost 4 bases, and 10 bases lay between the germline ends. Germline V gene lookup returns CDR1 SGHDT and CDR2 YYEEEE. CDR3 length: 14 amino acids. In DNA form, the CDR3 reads TGTGCCAGCAGCTTGGATGATGGCACAGAGACCCAGTACTTC. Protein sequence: CASSLDDGTETQYF.